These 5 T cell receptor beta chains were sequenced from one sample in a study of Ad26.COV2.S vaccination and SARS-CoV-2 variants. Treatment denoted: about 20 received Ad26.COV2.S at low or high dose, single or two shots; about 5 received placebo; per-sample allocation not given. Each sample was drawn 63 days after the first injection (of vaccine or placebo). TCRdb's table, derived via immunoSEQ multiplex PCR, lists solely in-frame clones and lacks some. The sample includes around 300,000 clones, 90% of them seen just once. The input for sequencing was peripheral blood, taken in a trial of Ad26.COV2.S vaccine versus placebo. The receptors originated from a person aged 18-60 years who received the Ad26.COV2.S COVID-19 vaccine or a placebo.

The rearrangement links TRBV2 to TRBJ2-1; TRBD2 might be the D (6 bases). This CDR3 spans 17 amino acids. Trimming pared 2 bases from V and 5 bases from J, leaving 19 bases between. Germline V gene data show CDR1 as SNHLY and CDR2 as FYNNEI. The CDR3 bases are TGTGCCAGCAGTGAATTTAAGGCGGCCGGGGGAGACAATGAGCAGTTCTTC. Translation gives CASSEFKAAGGDNEQFF.

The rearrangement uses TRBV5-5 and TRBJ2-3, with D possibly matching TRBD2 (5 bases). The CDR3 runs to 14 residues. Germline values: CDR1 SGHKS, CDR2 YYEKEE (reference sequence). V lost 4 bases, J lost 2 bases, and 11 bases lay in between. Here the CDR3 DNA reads TGTGCCAGCAGCCCCGAGGGCCACACAGATACGCAGTATTTT. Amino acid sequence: CASSPEGHTDTQYF.

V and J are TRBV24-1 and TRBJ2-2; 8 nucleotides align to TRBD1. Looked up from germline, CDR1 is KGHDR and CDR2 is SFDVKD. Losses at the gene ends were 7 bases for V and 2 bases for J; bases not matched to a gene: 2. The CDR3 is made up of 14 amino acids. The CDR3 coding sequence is TGTGCCACCAGGGGGACAGGTAACACCGGGGAGCTGTTTTTT. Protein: CATRGTGNTGELFF.

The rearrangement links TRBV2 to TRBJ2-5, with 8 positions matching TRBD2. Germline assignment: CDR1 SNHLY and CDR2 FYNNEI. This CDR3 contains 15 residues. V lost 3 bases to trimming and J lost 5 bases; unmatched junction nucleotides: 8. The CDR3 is CASSDLAGSSETQYF. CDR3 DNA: TGTGCCAGCAGTGACTTAGCGGGATCTAGTGAGACCCAGTACTTC.

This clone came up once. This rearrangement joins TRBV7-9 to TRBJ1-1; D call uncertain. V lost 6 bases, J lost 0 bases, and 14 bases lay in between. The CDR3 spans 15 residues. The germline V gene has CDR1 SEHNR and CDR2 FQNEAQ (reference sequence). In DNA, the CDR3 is TGTGCCAGCAGGCCCCGGGAAGTCATGAACACTGAAGCTTTCTTT. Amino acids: CASRPREVMNTEAFF.